These 14 T cell receptor beta chains share one sample of origin, sequenced in a study of low-dose radiotherapy and immunotherapy resistance in tumors. Specified time point: after trial treatment. Stated treatment: LDRT plus nivolumab, ipilimumab, low-dose cyclophosphamide and aspirin (RACIN trial). Alpha and beta chains were covered, as first-strand cDNA relied on TRAV- and TRBV-specific primers. The authors amplified TCRs for about 18 PCR cycles with a constant-region primer and a V-primer adapter. TCRdb used MiXCR to reprocess the reads, holding one entry per CDR3 protein. The table records around 58,000 distinct CDR3 sequences, around 23% of them present only once. The input for sequencing was PBMCs, taken after low-dose radiotherapy plus immunotherapy. Receptor source: a male donor with prostate cancer.

This chain joins TRBV12-3 or TRBV12-4 and TRBJ2-6; 10 nucleotides align to TRBD2. With V trimmed by 5 bases and J by 2 bases, 12 bases remained unmatched. The CDR3 is made up of 19 amino acids. CDR3 loop: CASSLEFGLAGAGANVLTF. The CDR3 DNA is TGTGCCAGCAGTCTAGAATTTGGCCTAGCGGGGGCTGGGGCCAACGTCCTGACTTTC.

This clonotype was recorded at least ten times. The J gene is TRBJ2-7, the V gene TRBV29-1; 7 bases fit TRBD2. V shed 4 bases and J 2 bases; nucleotides not matched to a gene: 8. The CDR3 is made up of 14 amino acids. Germline CDR1 reads SQVTM; CDR2 reads ANQGSEA. This CDR3 is CSVGWREPPYEQYF. The CDR3 nucleotides are TGCAGCGTTGGGTGGCGGGAGCCGCCCTACGAGCAGTACTTC.

This chain joins TRBV4-2 and TRBJ2-7; 10 bases align to TRBD2. This CDR3 contains 16 residues. Germline trimming cut 0 bases from V and 2 bases from J; bases unmatched to any gene: 4. Germline V CDR1 and CDR2: LGHNA, YNFKEQ. The CDR3 nucleotides read TGTGCCAGCAGCCAAGAAATAAGCGGGGGGGCCTACGAGCAGTACTTC. The encoded protein is CASSQEISGGAYEQYF.

In this sample, this clonotype turned up many times. V usage is TRBV30 and J usage is TRBJ1-5; D gene uncertain. V shed 2 bases and J shed 1 base, with 6 bases lying between them. CDR1 and CDR2 from the germline V gene are GTSNPN and SVGIG (reference sequence). This CDR3 is built from 13 residues. The CDR3 spells CAWSFASNQPQHF. As DNA, the CDR3 is TGTGCCTGGAGTTTCGCCAGCAATCAGCCCCAGCATTTT.

V and J are TRBV4-3 and TRBJ2-3, with TRBD2 matching over 12 bases. Germline V gene data show CDR1 as LGHNA and CDR2 as YSLEER. There are 18 residues in the CDR3. V shed 4 bases, J shed 1 base, and the junction held 9 bases outside the gene matches. CDR3 protein: CASSPGTSGLFGTDTQYF. CDR3 in DNA: TGCGCCAGCAGCCCGGGGACTAGCGGGCTCTTCGGCACAGATACGCAGTATTTT.

This clonotype was observed at least ten times. V and J are TRBV28 and TRBJ1-1; D is ambiguous. Trimming pared 2 bases from V and 1 base from J, leaving 8 bases between. The V gene's germline CDR1 is MDHEN and CDR2 SYDVKM. This CDR3 region has 14 residues. CDR3 nucleotides: TGTGCCAGCAGTTTAGGGTGGGGGAACACTGAAGCTTTCTTT. This codes for CASSLGWGNTEAFF.

This clonotype showed up many times. The chain combines TRBV5-1 with TRBJ1-5; 9 bases are shared with TRBD1. The ends lost 3 bases at V and 4 bases at J; junction bases unmatched: 5. CDR1 is SGHRS, CDR2 YFSETQ, per germline. The CDR3 is 15 residues long. The CDR3, as DNA: TGCGCCAGCAGCTCCGGGACAGGGATGAATCAGCCCCAGCATTTT. Protein sequence: CASSSGTGMNQPQHF. The entire variable domain, with the rest obtained from reference TRBV5-1 and TRBJ1-5, is as follows: KAGVTQTPRYLIKTRGQQVTLSCSPISGHRSVSWYQQTPGQGLQFLFEYFSETQRNKGNFPGRFSGRQFSNSRSEMNVSTLELGDSALYLCASSSGTGMNQPQHFGDGTRLSIL.

At least ten counts were recorded for this clonotype. The rearrangement links TRBV11-3 to TRBJ1-1; no firm D call. Germline CDR1 reads SGHNT; CDR2 reads YENEEA. V shed 5 bases and J shed 1 base, with 20 bases lying between them. CDR3 length: 17 residues. The CDR3 loop is CASSQNNPGLGNTEAFF. The DNA for the CDR3 is TGTGCCAGCAGCCAAAACAATCCGGGTTTGGGGAACACTGAAGCTTTCTTT.

V usage is TRBV5-1 and J usage is TRBJ2-1, with D perhaps TRBD1 (6 bases). This CDR3 has 15 amino acids. Trimming removed 1 base at V and 8 bases at J, with 16 bases between. CDR1 is SGHRS and CDR2 is YFSETQ in the germline V gene. CDR3: CASSLQDRAGDEQFF. The CDR3 nucleotides are TGCGCCAGCAGCTTGCAGGACCGGGCAGGGGATGAGCAGTTCTTC.

This clonotype was counted ten times or more. This chain joins TRBV7-9 and TRBJ1-1; 9 bases line up with TRBD1. The CDR3 totals 15 residues. Germline V gene lookup returns CDR1 SEHNR and CDR2 FQNEAQ (reference sequence). The ends lost 5 bases at V and 3 bases at J; junction bases unmatched: 7. The CDR3 sequence: CASSPWDREDTEAFF. The CDR3 coding sequence is TGTGCCAGCAGCCCCTGGGACAGGGAGGACACTGAAGCTTTCTTT.

In this sample, this clonotype turned up many times. This chain uses TRBV7-2 with TRBJ2-6; 10 nucleotides line up with TRBD1. Trimming cost V 10 bases and J 2 bases; bases outside gene matches: 8. Germline V CDR1 and CDR2: SGHTA, FQGNSA. The CDR3 length is 16 residues. The CDR3 DNA follows: TGTGCCAAGGGACAGGGGTTTCGAACTGGGGCCAACGTCCTGACTTTC. This gives the protein CAKGQGFRTGANVLTF.

This clonotype occurred many times. The CDR3 region has the DNA TGTGCCAGCAGCTTAACCGGGCTCCGGGACAATGAGCAGTTCTTC. Translated, it gives CASSLTGLRDNEQFF. The chain is built from TRBV7-3 and TRBJ2-1; D call uncertain. This CDR3 spans 15 amino acids. V was shortened by 0 bases and J by 5 bases, with 11 bases between the two germline ends. Germline-derived CDR1 and CDR2 are SGHTA and FQGTGA. Variable domain in full (rest from reference TRBV7-3 and TRBJ2-1): GAGVSQTPSNKVTEKGKYVELRCDPISGHTALYWYRQSLGQGPEFLIYFQGTGAADDSGLPNDRFFAVRPEGSVSTLKIQRTERGDSAVYLCASSLTGLRDNEQFFGPGTRLTVL.

This chain's CDR3 is CASSHRGTPEAFF. The CDR3 DNA sequence: TGTGCCAGCAGCCACAGAGGCACTCCCGAAGCTTTCTTT. The rearrangement uses TRBV7-9 and TRBJ1-1, with D unresolved. Germline lookup yields CDR1 SEHNR and CDR2 FQNEAQ (reference sequence). CDR3 length: 13 residues. Trimming pared 5 bases from V and 8 bases from J, leaving 15 bases between.

This clonotype has ten or more counts. The rearrangement uses TRBV6-1 and TRBJ1-1; 7 bases line up with TRBD1. V shed 9 bases and J 8 bases; nucleotides not matched to a gene: 15. The CDR3 consists of 14 residues. Per germline, CDR1 MNHNS and CDR2 SASEGT. CDR3 region: CASPRVQGEAEAFF. The CDR3 DNA is TGTGCCAGTCCGAGAGTGCAGGGGGAGGCCGAAGCTTTCTTT.